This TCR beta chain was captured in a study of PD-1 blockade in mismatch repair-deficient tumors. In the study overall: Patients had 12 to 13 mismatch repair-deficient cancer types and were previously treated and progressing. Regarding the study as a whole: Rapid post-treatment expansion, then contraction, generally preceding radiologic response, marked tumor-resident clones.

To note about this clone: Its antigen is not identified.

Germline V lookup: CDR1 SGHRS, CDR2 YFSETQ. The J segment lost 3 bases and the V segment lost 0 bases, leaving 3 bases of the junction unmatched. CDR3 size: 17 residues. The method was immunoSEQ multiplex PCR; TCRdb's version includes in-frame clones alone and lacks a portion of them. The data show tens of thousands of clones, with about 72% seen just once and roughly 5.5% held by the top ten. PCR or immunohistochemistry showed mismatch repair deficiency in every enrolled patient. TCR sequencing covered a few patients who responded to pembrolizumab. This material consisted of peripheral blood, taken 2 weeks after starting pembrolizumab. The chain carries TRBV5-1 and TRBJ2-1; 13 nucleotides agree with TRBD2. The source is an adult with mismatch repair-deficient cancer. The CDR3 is CASSLGLAGGYYNEQFF. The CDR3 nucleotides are TGCGCCAGCAGCTTGGGACTAGCGGGAGGTTACTACAATGAGCAGTTCTTC.